A single TCR beta chain is shown here with its context. This entry belongs to a study of radiation and T cells in renal cell carcinoma. Looked up from germline, CDR1 is GTSNPN and CDR2 is SVGIG (reference sequence). The CDR3 sequence is 12 residues long. The V end was cut by 4 bases, the J end by 6 bases, with 12 bases between. Some clones are missing from TCRdb's copy, which holds only in-frame ones; the method was immunoSEQ multiplex PCR. The profile shows more than 100,000 clones, about 88% of them singletons. The time point here: blood 2 weeks post-SBRT. Treatment indicated: 15 Gy SBRT to primary tumor, nephrectomy 4 weeks later.

The receptor was derived from a woman aged 70-85 years with renal cell carcinoma. Sequences were derived from blood, sampled from a patient whose treatment included radiotherapy and nephrectomy. The V and J genes are TRBV30 and TRBJ1-1, with a possible D match to TRBD1 (5 bases). CDR3 in DNA: TGTGCCTGGACGAGGGGCTTGCCTGAAGCTTTCTTT. It specifies CAWTRGLPEAFF.